This TCR beta chain appears in the sequencing data of a study of blood T cells in healthy people across ages. As regards this clonotype: The junction differs from germline at one of its ends, possibly a read error.

The authors ran a second PCR of about 6 to 12 cycles using a sample-barcoded 5' primer and a J-beta primer mix. The authors tagged each cDNA molecule using a template-switch adaptor with 12 random nucleotides. TCRdb recomputed calls from the 5' RACE reads with MiXCR, one row per CDR3 protein. The sample contains over a million distinct CDR3 sequences, 40% to 55% of which appear only once. This TCR was recovered from a woman aged 55-75 years in good health. Sequencing was performed on blood.

The CDR3 bases are TGTGCCCGCAGTTTATCAAGACAGGGGGGCACAGATACGCAGTATTTT. It encodes CARSLSRQGGTDTQYF. V usage is TRBV28 and J usage is TRBJ2-3, with 9 bases matching TRBD1. The CDR3 spans 16 residues. Germline CDR1 and CDR2: MDHEN and SYDVKM.